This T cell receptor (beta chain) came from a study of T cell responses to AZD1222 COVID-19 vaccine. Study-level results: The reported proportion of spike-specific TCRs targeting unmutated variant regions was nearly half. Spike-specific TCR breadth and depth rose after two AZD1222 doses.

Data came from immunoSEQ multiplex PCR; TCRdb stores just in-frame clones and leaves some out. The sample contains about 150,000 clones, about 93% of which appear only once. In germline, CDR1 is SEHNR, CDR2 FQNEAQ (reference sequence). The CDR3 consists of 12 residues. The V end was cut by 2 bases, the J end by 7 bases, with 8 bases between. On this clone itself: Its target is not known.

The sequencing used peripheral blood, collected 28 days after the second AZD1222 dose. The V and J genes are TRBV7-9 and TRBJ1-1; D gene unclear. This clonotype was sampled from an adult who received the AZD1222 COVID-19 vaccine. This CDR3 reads CASSLFDREAFF. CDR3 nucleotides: TGTGCCAGCAGCTTATTTGATCGTGAAGCTTTCTTT. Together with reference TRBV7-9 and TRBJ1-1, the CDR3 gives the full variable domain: DTGVSQNPRHKITKRGQNVTFRCDPISEHNRLYWYRQTLGQGPEFLTYFQNEAQLEKSRLLSDRFSAERPKGSFSTLEIQRTEQGDSAMYLCASSLFDREAFFGQGTRLTVV.